The 19 T cell receptor beta chains presented below share a single source sample, sequenced in a study of blood T cells in healthy people across ages. For the second PCR, which ran for roughly 6 to 11 cycles, a sample-barcoded 5' primer and a J-beta primer mix were used. TCRdb reanalysed the 5' RACE reads using MiXCR and keeps one entry per CDR3 protein. The sample has hundreds of thousands of distinct CDR3 sequences, around 50% seen once; the top ten hold 13%. The sample was blood. Receptor source: a woman of 80 years or more in good health.

The rearrangement joins TRBV6-2 or TRBV6-3 to TRBJ2-5; D ambiguous. The CDR3 spans 14 residues. V lost 2 bases and J 2 bases, leaving 9 bases between the germline ends. Germline V gene lookup returns CDR1 MNHEY and CDR2 SVGEGT. The CDR3 sequence is CASSYQVAQETQYF. The DNA for the CDR3 is TGTGCCAGCAGTTACCAGGTCGCACAAGAGACCCAGTACTTC.

This clonotype was recorded a few times. The chain has TRBV5-5 and TRBJ2-2, with D perhaps TRBD1 (5 bases). From germline, CDR1 is SGHKS and CDR2 YYEKEE (reference sequence). V was shortened by 5 bases and J by 4 bases, with 18 bases between the two germline ends. The CDR3 consists of 16 residues. The CDR3: CASRTPGKHRTGELFF. CDR3 nucleotides: TGTGCCAGCAGAACGCCAGGGAAACATCGCACCGGGGAGCTGTTTTTT.

The sample holds many counts of this clonotype. DNA of the CDR3: TGTGCCAGCAGCTTCGGACACATGAACACTGAAGCTTTCTTT. As protein: CASSFGHMNTEAFF. The chain uses TRBV7-9 and TRBJ1-1, with D possibly matching TRBD1 (5 bases). The V gene lost 3 bases and the J gene lost 0 bases, with 8 bases spanning the gap. Germline V gene sequence: CDR1 SEHNR, CDR2 FQNEAQ (reference sequence). The CDR3 spans 14 residues.

As concerns this clonotype: A much larger clone lies one base from this, so it may be a read error. The gene calls are TRBV20-1 and TRBJ2-3, with TRBD2 matching 10 bases. The trim removed 3 bases at V and 4 bases at J, leaving 7 bases unmatched. This CDR3 contains 15 residues. CDR1 is DFQATT and CDR2 is SNEGSKA in the germline V gene (reference sequence). CDR3 sequence: CSASRAGGAADTQYF. The CDR3 DNA sequence: TGCAGTGCTAGTAGAGCGGGGGGGGCAGCAGATACGCAGTATTTT.

This clonotype was picked up a small number of times. The chain links TRBV5-1 to TRBJ2-2; TRBD2 matches 7 bases. Trimming at V came to 3 bases and at J to 1 base, leaving 6 bases not matched to a gene. This CDR3 contains 16 residues. CDR1 is SGHRS, CDR2 YFSETQ, per germline. The CDR3 sequence: CASSSHPGGNTGELFF. The CDR3 coding sequence is TGCGCCAGCAGCTCCCACCCGGGAGGGAACACCGGGGAGCTGTTTTTT.

The genes are TRBV7-3 and TRBJ2-3; D not resolved. Germline V gene lookup returns CDR1 SGHTA and CDR2 FQGTGA. The V gene lost 5 bases and the J gene lost 8 bases, with 14 bases spanning the gap. The CDR3 covers 13 residues. The DNA of the CDR3 is TGTGCCAGCAGCCCAACGGTCACGGGTACGCAGTATTTT. It codes for CASSPTVTGTQYF. Full variable domain (rest looked up from reference TRBV7-3 and TRBJ2-3): GAGVSQTPSNKVTEKGKYVELRCDPISGHTALYWYRQSLGQGPEFLIYFQGTGAADDSGLPNDRFFAVRPEGSVSTLKIQRTERGDSAVYLCASSPTVTGTQYFGPGTRLTVL.

The chain uses TRBV28 and TRBJ2-3; D gene uncertain. The germline V gene has CDR1 MDHEN and CDR2 SYDVKM. The length of the CDR3 is 15 residues. V shed 4 bases and J shed 2 bases, with 13 bases lying between them. The CDR3 sequence is CASSSTGPVTDTQYF. The CDR3 nucleotides read TGTGCCAGCAGTTCAACCGGGCCTGTCACAGATACGCAGTATTTT.

This chain links TRBV7-2 with TRBJ2-1, with no clear D. This CDR3 spans 15 amino acids. The germline V gene has CDR1 SGHTA and CDR2 FQGNSA. V was pared by 4 bases and J by 2 bases, with 12 bases between. The CDR3 sequence: CASSWEGLTYNEQFF. CDR3 bases: TGTGCCAGCAGCTGGGAAGGGCTAACCTACAATGAGCAGTTCTTC.

The J gene is TRBJ2-5, the V gene TRBV10-3; D possibly corresponds to TRBD1 (6 bases). The DNA end is more similar to TRBJ2-7, so the J call may be wrong. CDR3 length: 14 amino acids. In germline, CDR1 is ENHRY, CDR2 SYGVKD. The CDR3 loop reads CAISEGGGGHEQYF. CDR3 sequence (DNA): TGTGCCATCAGTGAGGGTGGGGGCGGCCACGAGCAGTACTTC.

A remark on this clonotype: Since a much larger clone is just one base distant, this may be a read error. The V call is TRBV5-1, the J call TRBJ2-1, with D uncertain. The V gene's germline CDR1 is SGHRS and CDR2 YFSETQ. The CDR3 runs to 13 residues. V was pared by 3 bases and J by 6 bases, with 10 bases between. The CDR3 DNA is TGCGCCAGCAGCTGGGAACTCGGCAATGAGCAGTTCTTC. Translation gives CASSWELGNEQFF.

This sequence joins TRBV2 and TRBJ1-4; tentative D call: TRBD1 (5 bases). The CDR3 has 14 residues. Germline V gene data show CDR1 as SNHLY and CDR2 as FYNNEI. V lost 10 bases and J 3 bases, leaving 15 bases between the germline ends. This CDR3 is CANRPGTSNEKLFF. For the CDR3, the DNA is TGTGCCAACCGACCCGGGACCTCTAATGAAAAACTGTTTTTT. The whole variable domain, filled in from reference TRBV2 and TRBJ1-4, reads EPEVTQTPSHQVTQMGQEVILRCVPISNHLYFYWYRQILGQKVEFLVSFYNNEISEKSEIFDDQFSVERPDGSNFTLKIRSTKLEDSAMYFCANRPGTSNEKLFFGSGTQLSVL.

On this clonotype itself: This sequence may be a read error, since a much larger clone differs from it by one base. This chain connects TRBV7-2 to TRBJ2-7; D perhaps matches TRBD1 (6 bases). The CDR3 runs 17 residues. Trimming took off 3 bases at V and 2 bases at J, with 20 bases between the two ends. The germline V gene encodes CDR1 SGHTA and CDR2 FQGNSA. The CDR3, as DNA: TGTGCCAGCAGCTTGGGCGTGGGGGCGATAACCCCCTACGAGCAGTACTTC. It codes for CASSLGVGAITPYEQYF. Full variable domain (rest looked up from reference TRBV7-2 and TRBJ2-7): GAGVSQSPSNKVTEKGKDVELRCDPISGHTALYWYRQSLGQGLEFLIYFQGNSAPDKSGLPSDRFSAERTGGSVSTLTIQRTQQEDSAVYLCASSLGVGAITPYEQYFGPGTRLTVT.

In the case of this clonotype: In this CDR3 the conserved last residue, phenylalanine or tryptophan, is missing, so a read error is likely. This chain links TRBV7-9 with TRBJ1-1; D is uncertain. This CDR3 spans 12 amino acids. Germline CDR1 reads SEHNR; CDR2 reads FQNEAQ (reference sequence). The germline V and J ends were trimmed by 5 bases and 8 bases, with 12 bases remaining between them. The CDR3 region has the DNA TGTGCCAGCAGCCCGTTGGACGTGGAAGCTTTCGTT. It is translated as CASSPLDVEAFV.

The chain has TRBV20-1 and TRBJ2-3; D ambiguous. This CDR3 has 15 amino acids. V lost 1 base and J lost 2, with 13 bases in between. Germline loops: CDR1 DFQATT, CDR2 SNEGSKA (reference sequence). The CDR3 bases are TGCAGTGCTAGAGGACAACACGCGAACACAGATACGCAGTATTTT. This encodes CSARGQHANTDTQYF.

The chain has TRBV5-1 and TRBJ2-5; 7 bases agree with TRBD1. Per germline, CDR1 SGHRS and CDR2 YFSETQ. This CDR3 contains 15 residues. V dropped 3 bases and J dropped 2; count of bases not matched to a gene: 7. CDR3 in amino acids: CASSSAGTAQETQYF. The CDR3 DNA reads TGCGCCAGCAGCTCCGCCGGGACAGCTCAAGAGACCCAGTACTTC. Together with reference TRBV5-1 and TRBJ2-5, the CDR3 gives the full variable domain: KAGVTQTPRYLIKTRGQQVTLSCSPISGHRSVSWYQQTPGQGLQFLFEYFSETQRNKGNFPGRFSGRQFSNSRSEMNVSTLELGDSALYLCASSSAGTAQETQYFGPGTRLLVL.

The sample holds many counts of this clonotype. The chain is built from TRBV12-3 or TRBV12-4 and TRBJ2-7; perhaps TRBD1 as D (5 bases). CDR3 length equals 14 residues. The ends were cut back, 6 bases at V and 2 bases at J, with 14 bases in the middle. As DNA, the CDR3 is TGTGCCAGCAGCCCCTTCAGGGTCACCTACGAGCAGTACTTC. Protein product: CASSPFRVTYEQYF.

Written as DNA, the CDR3 is TGTGCCAGCAGACCACAACTAGCGGGACGATACGAGCAGTACTTC. Protein product: CASRPQLAGRYEQYF. V and J are TRBV6-5 and TRBJ2-7, with TRBD2 matching 10 bases. The germline V gene encodes CDR1 MNHEY and CDR2 SVGAGI. CDR3 length: 15 residues. Trimming took 6 bases from V and 4 from J; bases not matched to a gene: 9.

The V call is TRBV29-1, the J call TRBJ2-3, with D tentatively TRBD1 or TRBD2 (5 bases each). This CDR3 has 14 residues. The germline gives CDR1 SQVTM, CDR2 ANQGSEA. With 8 bases removed from V and 1 base from J, the gap between germline ends came to 16 bases. CDR3 amino acids: CSLRGDGGTDTQYF. CDR3 nucleotides: TGCAGCCTGAGGGGAGACGGGGGCACAGATACGCAGTATTTT.

This clonotype was seen many times. This rearrangement joins TRBV6-5 to TRBJ2-3; 7 nucleotides agree with TRBD2. V lost 2 bases, J lost 1 base, and 3 bases stayed unmatched. This CDR3 spans 15 amino acids. CDR1 is MNHEY and CDR2 is SVGAGI in the germline V gene. CDR3 DNA: TGTGCCAGCAGTTACGGGAGGGTAGGCACAGATACGCAGTATTTT. Its translation is CASSYGRVGTDTQYF.